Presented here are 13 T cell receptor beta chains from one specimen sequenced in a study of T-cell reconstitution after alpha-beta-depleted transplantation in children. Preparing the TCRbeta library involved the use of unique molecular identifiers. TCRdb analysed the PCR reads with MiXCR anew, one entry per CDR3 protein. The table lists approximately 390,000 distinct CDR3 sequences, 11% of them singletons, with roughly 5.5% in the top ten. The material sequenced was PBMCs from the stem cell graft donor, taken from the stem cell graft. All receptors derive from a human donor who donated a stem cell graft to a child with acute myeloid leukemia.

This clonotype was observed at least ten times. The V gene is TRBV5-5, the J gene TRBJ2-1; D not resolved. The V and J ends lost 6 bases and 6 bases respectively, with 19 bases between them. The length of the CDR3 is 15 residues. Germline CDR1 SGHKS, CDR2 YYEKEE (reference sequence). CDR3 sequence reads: CASTTSLGLGNEQFF. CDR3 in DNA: TGTGCCAGCACCACGTCCTTGGGTCTAGGCAATGAGCAGTTCTTC.

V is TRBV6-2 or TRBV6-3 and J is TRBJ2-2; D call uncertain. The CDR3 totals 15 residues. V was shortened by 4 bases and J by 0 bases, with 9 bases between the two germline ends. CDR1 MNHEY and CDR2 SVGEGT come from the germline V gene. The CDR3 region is CASSWLGSNTGELFF. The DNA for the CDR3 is TGTGCCAGCAGTTGGCTGGGATCGAACACCGGGGAGCTGTTTTTT.

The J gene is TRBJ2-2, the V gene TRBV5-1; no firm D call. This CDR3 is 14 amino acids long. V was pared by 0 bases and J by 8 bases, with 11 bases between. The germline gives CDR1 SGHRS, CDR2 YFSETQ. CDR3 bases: TGCGCCAGCAGCTTGGTGGCTTCCGCGGGGGAGCTGTTTTTT. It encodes CASSLVASAGELFF.

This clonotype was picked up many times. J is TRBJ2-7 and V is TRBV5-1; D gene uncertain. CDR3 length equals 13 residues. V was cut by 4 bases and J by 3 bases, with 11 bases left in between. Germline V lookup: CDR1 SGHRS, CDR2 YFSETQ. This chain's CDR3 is CASSLRTDYEQYF. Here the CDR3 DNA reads TGCGCCAGCAGCCTTAGGACCGACTACGAGCAGTACTTC.

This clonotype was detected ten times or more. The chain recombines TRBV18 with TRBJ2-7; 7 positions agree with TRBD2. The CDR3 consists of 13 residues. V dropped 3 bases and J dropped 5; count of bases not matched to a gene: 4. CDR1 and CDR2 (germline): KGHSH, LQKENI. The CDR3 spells CASSPVGGNEQYV. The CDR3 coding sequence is TGTGCCAGCTCACCTGTGGGAGGGAACGAGCAGTACGTC.

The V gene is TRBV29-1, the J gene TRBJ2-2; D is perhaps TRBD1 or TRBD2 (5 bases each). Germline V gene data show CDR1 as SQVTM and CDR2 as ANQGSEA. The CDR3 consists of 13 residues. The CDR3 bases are TGCGGAGGTAGGGGAGAAGGTACCGGGGAGCTGTTTTTT. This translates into CGGRGEGTGELFF.

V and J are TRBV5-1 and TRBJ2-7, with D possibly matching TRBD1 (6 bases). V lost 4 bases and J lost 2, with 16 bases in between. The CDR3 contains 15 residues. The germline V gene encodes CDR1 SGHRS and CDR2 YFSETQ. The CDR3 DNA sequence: TGCGCCAGCAGCAACTTACCGGGACACACCTACGAGCAGTACTTC. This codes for CASSNLPGHTYEQYF.

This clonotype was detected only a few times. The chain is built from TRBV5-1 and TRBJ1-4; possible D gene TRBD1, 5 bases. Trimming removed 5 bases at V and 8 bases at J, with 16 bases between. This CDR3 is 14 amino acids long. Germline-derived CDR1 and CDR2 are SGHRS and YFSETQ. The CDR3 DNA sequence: TGCGCCAGCAGTCCGAGTGGAGGGGAAGAAAAACTGTTTTTT. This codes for CASSPSGGEEKLFF. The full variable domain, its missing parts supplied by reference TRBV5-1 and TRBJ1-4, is KAGVTQTPRYLIKTRGQQVTLSCSPISGHRSVSWYQQTPGQGLQFLFEYFSETQRNKGNFPGRFSGRQFSNSRSEMNVSTLELGDSALYLCASSPSGGEEKLFFGSGTQLSVL.

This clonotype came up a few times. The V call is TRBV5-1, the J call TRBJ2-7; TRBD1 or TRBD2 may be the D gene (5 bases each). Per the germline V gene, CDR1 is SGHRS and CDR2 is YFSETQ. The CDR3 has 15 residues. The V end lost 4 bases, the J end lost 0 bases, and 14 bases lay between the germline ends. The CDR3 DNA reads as TGCGCCAGCAGCAATCGGGACGGATCCTCCTACGAGCAGTACTTC. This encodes CASSNRDGSSYEQYF.

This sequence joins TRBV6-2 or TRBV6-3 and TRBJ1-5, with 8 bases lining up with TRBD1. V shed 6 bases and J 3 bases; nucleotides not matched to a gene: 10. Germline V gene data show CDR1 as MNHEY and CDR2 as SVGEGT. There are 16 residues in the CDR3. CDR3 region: CASRISGTGFNQPQHF. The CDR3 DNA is TGTGCCAGCAGGATCTCCGGGACAGGTTTCAATCAGCCCCAGCATTTT.

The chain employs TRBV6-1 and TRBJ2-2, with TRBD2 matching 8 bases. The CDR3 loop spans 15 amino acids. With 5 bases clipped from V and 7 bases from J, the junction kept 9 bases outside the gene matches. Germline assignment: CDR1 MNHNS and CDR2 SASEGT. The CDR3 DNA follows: TGTGCCAGCAGTCGGGCGGGAGGCGGTGGCGGGGAGCTGTTTTTT. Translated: CASSRAGGGGGELFF.

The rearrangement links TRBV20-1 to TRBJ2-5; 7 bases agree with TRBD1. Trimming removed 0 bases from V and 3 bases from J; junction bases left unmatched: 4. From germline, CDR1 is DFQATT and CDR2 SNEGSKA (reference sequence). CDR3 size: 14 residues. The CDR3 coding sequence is TGCAGTGCTAGAGATTTACAGGGGAAAGAGACCCAGTACTTC. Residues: CSARDLQGKETQYF.

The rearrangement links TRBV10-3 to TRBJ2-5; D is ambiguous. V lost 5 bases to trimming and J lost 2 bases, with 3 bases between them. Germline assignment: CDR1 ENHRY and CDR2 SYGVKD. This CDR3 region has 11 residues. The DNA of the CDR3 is TGTGCCATCAGTCAACAAGAGACCCAGTACTTC. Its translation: CAISQQETQYF.